This T cell receptor (beta chain) is from a study of CD8 T cells in Susac syndrome (dated by TCRdb to about 2019). A note on the overall study: Repertoire sequencing was used to test whether CD8+ T cell activation and differentiation in Susac syndrome was antigen driven. The clonality of the CD8+ T cell repertoire was compared across more than 9 healthy donors, about 14 Susac syndrome patients and roughly 15 multiple sclerosis patients.

RNA was extracted with the RNeasy kit and 0.5 to 1 ug was reverse transcribed using random hexamers. The immunoSEQ multiplex PCR assay, covering 54 Vbeta and 13 Jbeta segments, was used to amplify TCR beta CDR3 regions. Bias from PCR amplification was corrected by using a synthetic template baseline for primer optimization and for computational correction. The authors processed their data as follows. Reads were annotated to V, D and J genes per IMGT and analyzed with immunoSEQ Analyzer, keeping only productive sequences. To calculate clonality, Shannon entropy was normalized by log2 of the number of productive unique sequences and then subtracted from one. For each patient and control, public and private clones were evaluated within the 100 most prevalent clones. Clones were defined as Susac-specific if absent from the healthy and MS cohorts, from roughly 1,100 published viral clones and from other ImmuneACCESS disease sequences. The raw public reads went through TCRdb reprocessing: fastp at Q25, MiXCR clone calling, in-frame beta chains kept. Identical CDR3 protein sequences are pooled into one entry, listed with their most common genes and DNA. TCRdb assigned the V and J calls; the authors' analysis was not used. For this sample there are more than 200,000 distinct CDR3 sequences; 92% appear just once. Together, the top ten hold about 0.13% of the sample.

Beyond this particular receptor, the publication reports: The number of individuals in the TCR sequencing and HLA analysis was acknowledged as relatively small.

Including cysteine and phenylalanine, the CDR3 has 13 amino acids. The entry retains the CDR3 DNA only, 39 bases that are in frame from base 1. From the germline V gene (reference sequence), CDR1 is LNHDA and CDR2 is SQIVND. V is shortened by 1 base, J by 4 bases, and the region joining them spans 7 bases. For this clonotype: Its antigen target is currently unknown. The input lacks base qualities; no much larger clone sits a single base away.

Peripheral blood CD8+ and CD4+ T cells from healthy donors, Susac syndrome patients and multiple sclerosis patients were profiled using high-throughput TCR beta sequencing. Treatment-naive patients with stable or active relapsing-remitting disease fulfilling revised McDonald criteria were used as multiple sclerosis controls. Bulk CD8+ and CD4+ T cells were purified by magnetic negative isolation, whereas CD8+ TEMRA cells were enriched by FACS. Blood was collected in EDTA tubes and processed within 24 hours, with PBMCs isolated through density gradient centrifugation. PBMCs intended for TCR sequencing were cryopreserved in liquid nitrogen and were subsequently thawed in a 37 degrees C water bath. A purity of at least 90% was achieved for sorted or isolated CD4+, CD8+ and CD8+ TEMRA cells.

This sequence uses TRBV19 and TRBJ1-2, with the D gene too uncertain to name. This receptor was identified in a human donor with multiple sclerosis. The source material was CD8+ T cells from PBMCs. The sequenced DNA is TGTGCCAGTAGTATAGGGCTGTCCTATGGCTACACCTTC. This sequence encodes CASSIGLSYGYTF.